The sequence of this TCR beta chain was determined in a study of identical twins. TCRdb fed the 5' RACE reads into MiXCR, producing one record per CDR3 protein. The sample includes roughly 770,000 distinct CDR3 sequences, approximately 18% of them seen just once. Germline V lookup: CDR1 SGHDT, CDR2 YYEEEE. V gave up 2 bases and J gave up 2 bases; unmatched junction bases: 6. The CDR3 has 15 residues. For this clonotype: Its antigen is as yet unknown.

Broader study findings: Twins shared out-of-frame alpha sequences with excess low generation probability. Insertions were reduced in abundant cord blood beta clonotypes but not in memory repertoires.

These data also featured in a second study, about T cells expressing NK-cell markers. That paper adds: Eight donors were sequenced, seven testing HCMV-seropositive and one testing seronegative.

The sequencing sample was made of PBMCs. The chain has TRBV5-6 and TRBJ1-1, with 7 nucleotides matching TRBD1. This clonotype was sampled from a young woman in good health. The chain's CDR3 is CASSFGGGGNTEAFF. In nucleotides, the CDR3 is TGTGCCAGCAGCTTTGGAGGGGGCGGTAACACTGAAGCTTTCTTT. Variable domain in full (rest from reference TRBV5-6 and TRBJ1-1): DAGVTQSPTHLIKTRGQQVTLRCSPKSGHDTVSWYQQALGQGPQFIFQYYEEEERQRGNFPDRFSGHQFPNYSSELNVNALLLGDSALYLCASSFGGGGNTEAFFGQGTRLTVV.